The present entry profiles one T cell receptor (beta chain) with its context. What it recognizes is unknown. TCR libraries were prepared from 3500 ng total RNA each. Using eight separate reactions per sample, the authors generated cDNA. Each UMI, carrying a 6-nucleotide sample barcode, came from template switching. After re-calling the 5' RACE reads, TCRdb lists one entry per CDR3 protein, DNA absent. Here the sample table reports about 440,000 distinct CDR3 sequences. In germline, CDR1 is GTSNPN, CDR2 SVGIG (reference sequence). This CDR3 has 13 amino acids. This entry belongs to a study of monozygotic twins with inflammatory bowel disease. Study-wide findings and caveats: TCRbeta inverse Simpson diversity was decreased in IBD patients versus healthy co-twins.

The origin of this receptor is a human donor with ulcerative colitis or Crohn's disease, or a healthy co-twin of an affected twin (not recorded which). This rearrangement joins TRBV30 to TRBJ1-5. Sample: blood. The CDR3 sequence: CAWSVESNQPQHF.